The rows below give T cell receptor beta chains drawn from one sample of a study of blood T cells in healthy people across ages. TCRdb re-called the 5' RACE reads through MiXCR, storing one row per CDR3 protein. The table includes about 800,000 distinct CDR3 sequences, roughly 25% detected once. These records were also assigned to another study, of T cells of mothers and their children.

The specimen was blood. The receptors stem from a boy younger than 18 in good health. Both conserved end residues are part of each CDR3. Each record gives: D gene, clone size, J gene, V gene, CDR3 DNA, CDR3 protein. D genes are given only for firm matches. Rows give clone size only sometimes, using once, few, many, or a class for an expanded clone.

TRBD2 | few | TRBJ2-1 | TRBV4-1 | TGCGCCAGCAGCCCAATTTATAGCGGGAGAGACAATGAGCAGTTCTTC | CASSPIYSGRDNEQFF
NA | few | TRBJ2-1 | TRBV6-2/TRBV6-3 | TGTGCCAGCACCCAGGGATCTTACAATGAGCAGTTCTTC | CASTQGSYNEQFF
NA | NA | TRBJ2-7 | TRBV7-9 | TGTGCCAGCAGCCCATCGATGGGAGAGGTGCAGTACTTC | CASSPSMGEVQYF
TRBD1 | few | TRBJ1-2 | TRBV5-1 | TGCGCCAGCAGCTGGACAGGGTTAAACTATGGCTACACCTTC | CASSWTGLNYGYTF
TRBD1 | NA | TRBJ1-4 | TRBV3-1 | TGTGCCAGCAGCCAAGAAGGGACAGCCTTTGGGGGGGAAAAACTGTTTTTT | CASSQEGTAFGGEKLFF
TRBD1 | NA | TRBJ1-1 | TRBV29-1 | TGCAGCCCCGAACGTACAGGGGGACTTGGGGCTTTCTTT | CSPERTGGLGAFF
NA | NA | TRBJ2-5 | TRBV30 | TGTGCCTGGAGTGTACATGGCGAGACCCAGTACTTC | CAWSVHGETQYF
TRBD2 | NA | TRBJ2-6 | TRBV6-5 | TGTGCCAGCAGTTACGGCGGACTAGCGGGGGAACTCTCTGGGGCCAACGTCCTGACTTTC | CASSYGGLAGELSGANVLTF
NA | few | TRBJ2-5 | TRBV6-1 | TGTGCCAGCAGTGAAGCGCTCGGGGACCAGTACTTC | CASSEALGDQYF
NA | NA | TRBJ2-5 | TRBV6-2/TRBV6-3 | TGTGCCAGCAGTCCCGTTTTGCCGCGGGGCGGTGAGACCCAGTACTTC | CASSPVLPRGGETQYF
NA | NA | TRBJ2-1 | TRBV7-2 | TGTGCCAGCAGCTGGAATAGGGGGGATGAGCAGTTCTTC | CASSWNRGDEQFF
NA | few | TRBJ1-2 | TRBV12-3/TRBV12-4 | TGTGCCAGCAGGGACAGAGGCCTCCTTTCGGGAGGCTACACCTTC | CASRDRGLLSGGYTF